The source of this T cell receptor beta chain is a study of blood T cells in healthy people across ages. This clonotype was observed a single time. With a J-beta primer mix and a sample-barcoded 5' primer, a second PCR ran roughly 7 to 11 cycles. TCRdb re-called the 5' RACE reads with MiXCR, one entry per CDR3 protein. The sample includes around 400,000 distinct CDR3 sequences, 45% to 60% of them seen just once. This clonotype was sampled from a man aged 55 to 70 in good health. The sample taken for sequencing was blood.

In DNA, the CDR3 is TGCAGGGCCCTCAGTTGGACTGAAGCTTTCTTT. Its protein product is CRALSWTEAFF. The gene calls are TRBV20-1 and TRBJ1-1; no clear D. The CDR3 covers 11 residues. In germline, CDR1 is DFQATT, CDR2 SNEGSKA (reference sequence).